The next 10 T cell receptor beta chains were all read from a single sample in a study of beta chain features in type 1 diabetes. Every bit of the isolated RNA underwent reverse transcription, so sequencing read expressed TCRB transcripts. The data were produced by immunoSEQ multiplex PCR, yet TCRdb's version contains in-frame clones alone and is incomplete. The sample records 350,000 to 450,000 clones, roughly 14% being singletons. The specimen was naive CD4+ T cells from blood. These receptors all stem from a man aged 25-40 years in good health.

A few counts support this clone. This same CDR3 is encoded by further DNA sequences in the sample. This sequence joins TRBV7-2 and TRBJ1-3; D is unclear. CDR1 and CDR2 (germline): SGHTA, FQGNSA. The CDR3 is 14 residues long. Trimming took off 1 base at V and 0 bases at J, with 4 bases between the two ends. CDR3 nucleotide sequence: TGTGCCAGCAGCTTAGGGGGCTCTGGAAACACCATATATTTT. Its translation: CASSLGGSGNTIYF.

The rearrangement uses TRBV5-4 and TRBJ2-5, with D maybe TRBD1 (6 bases). Germline lookup yields CDR1 SGHNT and CDR2 YYREEE (reference sequence). Deletions cut 9 bases from V and 4 bases from J, with 25 bases between. The CDR3 runs 16 residues. CDR3 amino acids: CATSGESSGVRETQYF. CDR3 DNA: TGTGCCACCTCAGGGGAGTCGTCTGGAGTACGAGAGACCCAGTACTTC. The complete variable domain, with remaining parts taken from reference TRBV5-4 and TRBJ2-5, reads ETGVTQSPTHLIKTRGQQVTLRCSSQSGHNTVSWYQQALGQGPQFIFQYYREEENGRGNFPPRFSGLQFPNYSSELNVNALELDDSALYLCATSGESSGVRETQYFGPGTRLLVL.

The chain links TRBV4-3 to TRBJ2-3; no clear D. The CDR3 spans 18 residues. The germline CDR1 and CDR2 sequences are LGHNA and YSLEER. V lost 3 bases, J lost 0 bases, and 19 bases lay in between. The CDR3 sequence: CASSHPSRLRGSTDTQYF. The CDR3 DNA sequence: TGCGCCAGCAGCCATCCATCACGCCTTAGAGGTAGCACAGATACGCAGTATTTT.

The chain couples TRBV21-1 to TRBJ2-6; the D segment call TRBD1 is taken from the table without a DNA check. TRBV21-1 is a pseudogene. The CDR3 consists of 24 residues. The CDR3 DNA reads TGTGCCAGCAGCAAATCCGAATGGGACAGGGAACTTGAAAGTGGATATCCTGGGGCCAACGTCCTGACTTTC. Translation gives CASSKSEWDRELESGYPGANVLTF.

Only a few counts were recorded for this clone. V gene TRBV5-4 combines with J gene TRBJ1-1; a weak D match, TRBD1 (6 bases). V gave up 4 bases and J gave up 0 bases, with 13 bases separating them. CDR1 SGHNT and CDR2 YYREEE come from the germline V gene (reference sequence). The CDR3 is 15 residues long. The CDR3 nucleotides read TGTGCCAGCAGCCCCAGTAAGGGGGTGAACACTGAAGCTTTCTTT. Its translation is CASSPSKGVNTEAFF.

In its sample, this clone was seen a few times. V usage is TRBV9 and J usage is TRBJ2-7; TRBD1 is a possible D gene (6 bases). This CDR3 is 14 amino acids long. Per germline, CDR1 SGDLS and CDR2 YYNGEE. V was clipped by 4 bases and J by 4 bases, with 15 bases between them. CDR3 in amino acids: CASSTAGANYEQYF. In nucleotides, the CDR3 is TGTGCCAGCAGCACAGCAGGGGCGAATTACGAGCAGTACTTC. Based on the CDR3 plus reference TRBV9 and TRBJ2-7, the full variable domain is DSGVTQTPKHLITATGQRVTLRCSPRSGDLSVYWYQQSLDQGLQFLIQYYNGEERAKGNILERFSAQQFPDLHSELNLSSLELGDSALYFCASSTAGANYEQYFGPGTRLTVT.

This clone was seen a handful of times. The chain employs TRBV18 and TRBJ2-2; a possible D gene is TRBD2 (5 bases). CDR3 size: 13 residues. Trimming removed 0 bases from V and 7 bases from J, with 6 bases in between. Per germline, CDR1 KGHSH and CDR2 LQKENI. The CDR3 DNA reads as TGTGCCAGCTCACCACCGGGGAGCGGGGAGCTGTTTTTT. Translating it yields CASSPPGSGELFF.

This clone was seen more than once but under ten times. The chain links TRBV6-5 to TRBJ2-1; D gene uncertain. This CDR3 is 13 amino acids long. The V and J ends lost 7 bases and 4 bases respectively, with 11 bases between them. CDR1 and CDR2 from the germline V gene are MNHEY and SVGAGI. CDR3 in amino acids: CASTPNGYNEQFF. Here the CDR3 DNA reads TGTGCCAGCACTCCAAACGGTTACAATGAGCAGTTCTTC.

This clone was recorded many times. The chain couples TRBV10-3 to TRBJ2-5; the D gene is possibly TRBD1 (5 bases). V lost 3 bases, J lost 10 bases, and 9 bases lay in between. This CDR3 comprises 11 residues. Germline CDR1 and CDR2: ENHRY and SYGVKD. CDR3 sequence reads: CAISDGQLQYF. CDR3 coding DNA: TGTGCCATCAGTGACGGACAACTCCAGTACTTC.

This clone appeared a few times. V is TRBV7-6 and J is TRBJ2-6; 9 bases are a match to TRBD1. With V trimmed by 5 bases and J by 1 base, 9 bases remained unmatched. From germline, CDR1 is SGHVS and CDR2 FNYEAQ. CDR3 length: 18 amino acids. CDR3 coding DNA: TGTGCCAGCAGCCCATCCTACAGGGGGCAATCTGGGGCCAACGTCCTGACTTTC. Translation gives CASSPSYRGQSGANVLTF.